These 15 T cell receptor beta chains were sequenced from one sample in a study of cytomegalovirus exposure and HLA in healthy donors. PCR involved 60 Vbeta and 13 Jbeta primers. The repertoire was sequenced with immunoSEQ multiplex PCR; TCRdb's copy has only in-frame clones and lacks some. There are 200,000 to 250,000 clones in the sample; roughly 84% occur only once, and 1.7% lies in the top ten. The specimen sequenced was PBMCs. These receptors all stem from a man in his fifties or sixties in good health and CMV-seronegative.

CDR3 residues: CASSGRQGGSYEQYF. The CDR3, as DNA: TGCGCCAGCAGCGGCAGACAGGGGGGCTCCTACGAGCAGTACTTC. The chain combines TRBV5-1 with TRBJ2-7; TRBD1 agrees at 9 bases. The CDR3 is 15 amino acids. CDR1 and CDR2 (germline): SGHRS, YFSETQ. V dropped 4 bases and J dropped 0; count of bases not matched to a gene: 5.

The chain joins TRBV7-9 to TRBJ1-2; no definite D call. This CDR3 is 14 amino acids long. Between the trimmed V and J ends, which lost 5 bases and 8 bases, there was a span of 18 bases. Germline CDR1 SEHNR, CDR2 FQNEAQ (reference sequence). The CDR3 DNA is TGTGCCAGCAGCCCACCCCTCGGGGTCCGGGGCTACACCTTC. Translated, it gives CASSPPLGVRGYTF.

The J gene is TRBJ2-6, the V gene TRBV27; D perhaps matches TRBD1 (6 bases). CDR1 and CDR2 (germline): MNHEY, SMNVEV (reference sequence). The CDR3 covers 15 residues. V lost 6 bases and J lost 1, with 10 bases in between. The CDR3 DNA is TGTGCCAGCAGGACACAGGGTTCTGGGGCCAACGTCCTGACTTTC. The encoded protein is CASRTQGSGANVLTF.

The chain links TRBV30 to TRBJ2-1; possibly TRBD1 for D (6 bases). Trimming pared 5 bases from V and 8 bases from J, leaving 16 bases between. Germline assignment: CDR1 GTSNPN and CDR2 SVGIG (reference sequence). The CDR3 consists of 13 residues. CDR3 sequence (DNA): TGTGCCTGGTACGGGACACTCAGGCATGAGCAGTTCTTC. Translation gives CAWYGTLRHEQFF.

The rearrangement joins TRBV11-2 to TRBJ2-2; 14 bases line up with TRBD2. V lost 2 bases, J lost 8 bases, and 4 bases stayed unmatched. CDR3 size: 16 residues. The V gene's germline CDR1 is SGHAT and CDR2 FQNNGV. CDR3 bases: TGTGCCAGCAGCTTAACGGGACTAGCGGGAGCTGGGGAGCTGTTTTTT. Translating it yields CASSLTGLAGAGELFF.

CDR3: CASTLAGGSLAKNIQYF. The CDR3, as DNA: TGTGCCAGCACTCTAGCGGGCGGGAGCCTAGCCAAAAACATTCAGTACTTC. The rearrangement uses TRBV2 and TRBJ2-4, with 8 positions matching TRBD2. There are 17 residues in the CDR3. Germline assignment: CDR1 SNHLY and CDR2 FYNNEI. The V gene end was trimmed by 7 bases and the J gene end by 0 bases; junction bases not matched to a gene: 11. Based on the CDR3 plus reference TRBV2 and TRBJ2-4, the full variable domain is EPEVTQTPSHQVTQMGQEVILRCVPISNHLYFYWYRQILGQKVEFLVSFYNNEISEKSEIFDDQFSVERPDGSNFTLKIRSTKLEDSAMYFCASTLAGGSLAKNIQYFGAGTRLSVL.

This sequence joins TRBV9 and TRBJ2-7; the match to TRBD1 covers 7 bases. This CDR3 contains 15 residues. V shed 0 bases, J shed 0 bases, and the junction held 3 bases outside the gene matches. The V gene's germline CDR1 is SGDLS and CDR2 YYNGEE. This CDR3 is CASSVAGTDSYEQYF. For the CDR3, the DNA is TGTGCCAGCAGCGTAGCCGGGACAGACTCCTACGAGCAGTACTTC.

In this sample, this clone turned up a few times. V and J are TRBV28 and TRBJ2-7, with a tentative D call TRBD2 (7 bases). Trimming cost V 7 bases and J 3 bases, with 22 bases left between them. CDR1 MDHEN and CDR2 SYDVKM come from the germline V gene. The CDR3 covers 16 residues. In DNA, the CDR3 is TGTGCCAGCACCAAGAGAGGGGGGGGCGACCTCTACGAGCAGTACTTC. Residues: CASTKRGGGDLYEQYF.

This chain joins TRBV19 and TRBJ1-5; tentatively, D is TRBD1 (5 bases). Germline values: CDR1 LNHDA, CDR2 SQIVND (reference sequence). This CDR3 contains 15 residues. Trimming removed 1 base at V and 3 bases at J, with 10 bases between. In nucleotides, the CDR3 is TGTGCCAGTAGTATAGCCGACAGCAACAATCAGCCCCAGCATTTT. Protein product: CASSIADSNNQPQHF.

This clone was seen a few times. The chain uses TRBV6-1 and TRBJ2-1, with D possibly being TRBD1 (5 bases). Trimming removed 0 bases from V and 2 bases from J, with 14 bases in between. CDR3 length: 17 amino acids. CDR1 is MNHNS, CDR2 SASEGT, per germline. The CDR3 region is CASSEARTGTTYNEQFF. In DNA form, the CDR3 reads TGTGCCAGCAGTGAAGCGAGAACAGGAACGACCTACAATGAGCAGTTCTTC.

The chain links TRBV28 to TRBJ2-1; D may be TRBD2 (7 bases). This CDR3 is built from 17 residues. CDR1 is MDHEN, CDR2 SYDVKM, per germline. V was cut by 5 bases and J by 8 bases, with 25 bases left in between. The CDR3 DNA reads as TGTGCCAGCAGTCCCCCGAGGGCCAGCGGGACATTCCATGAGCAGTTCTTC. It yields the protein CASSPPRASGTFHEQFF.

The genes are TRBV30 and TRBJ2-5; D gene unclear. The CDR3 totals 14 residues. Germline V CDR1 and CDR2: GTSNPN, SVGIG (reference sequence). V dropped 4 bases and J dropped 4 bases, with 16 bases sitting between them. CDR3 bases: TGTGCCTGGACTCCAGACTGGGTCGGAGAGACCCAGTACTTC. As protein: CAWTPDWVGETQYF.

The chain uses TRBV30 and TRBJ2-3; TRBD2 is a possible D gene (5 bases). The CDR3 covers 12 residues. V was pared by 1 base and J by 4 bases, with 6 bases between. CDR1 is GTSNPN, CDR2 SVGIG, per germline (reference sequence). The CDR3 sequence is CAWSGLPDTQYF. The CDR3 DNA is TGTGCCTGGAGTGGACTACCAGATACGCAGTATTTT.

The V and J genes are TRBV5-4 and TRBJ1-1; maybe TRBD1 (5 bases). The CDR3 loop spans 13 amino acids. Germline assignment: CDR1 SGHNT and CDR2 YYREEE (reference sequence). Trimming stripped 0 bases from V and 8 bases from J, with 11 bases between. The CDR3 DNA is TGTGCCAGCAGCTTGGGACAGCGCTCAGAAGCTTTCTTT. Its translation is CASSLGQRSEAFF.

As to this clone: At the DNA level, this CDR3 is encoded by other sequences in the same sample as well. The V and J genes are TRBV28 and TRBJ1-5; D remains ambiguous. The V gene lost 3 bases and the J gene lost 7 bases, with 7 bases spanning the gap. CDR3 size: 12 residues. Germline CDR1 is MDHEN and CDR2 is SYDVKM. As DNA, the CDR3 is TGTGCCAGCAGTTTGGGCGGGCAGCCCCAGCATTTT. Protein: CASSLGGQPQHF.